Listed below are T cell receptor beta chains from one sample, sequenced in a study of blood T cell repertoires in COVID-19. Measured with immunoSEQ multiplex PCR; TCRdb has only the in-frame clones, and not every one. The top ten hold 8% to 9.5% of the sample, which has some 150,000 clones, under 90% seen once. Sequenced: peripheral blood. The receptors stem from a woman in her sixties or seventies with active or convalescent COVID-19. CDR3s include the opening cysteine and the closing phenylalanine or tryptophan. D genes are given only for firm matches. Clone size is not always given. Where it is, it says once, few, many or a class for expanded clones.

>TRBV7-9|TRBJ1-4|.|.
CASSSTTGLEKLFF
TGTGCCAGCAGCTCCACTACAGGGCTGGAAAAACTGTTTTTT
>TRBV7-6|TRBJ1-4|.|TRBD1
CASSLYRGRSFEEKLFF
TGTGCCAGCAGCTTGTACAGGGGTAGGTCTTTTGAGGAAAAACTGTTTTTT
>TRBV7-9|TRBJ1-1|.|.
CASSRPGTKNTEAFF
TGTGCCAGCAGCCGACCCGGGACAAAGAACACTGAAGCTTTCTTT
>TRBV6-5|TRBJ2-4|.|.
CASSPPGVDIQYF
TGTGCCAGCAGTCCCCCGGGGGTGGACATTCAGTACTTC
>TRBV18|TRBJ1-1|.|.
CASSNGVAEAFF
TGTGCCAGCTCAAACGGAGTAGCTGAAGCTTTCTTT
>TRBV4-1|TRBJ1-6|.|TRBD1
CASSQDGRTGISPLHF
TGCGCCAGCAGCCAAGATGGTCGGACAGGGATATCACCCCTCCACTTT
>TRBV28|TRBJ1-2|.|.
CASSFHRAANYGYTF
TGTGCCAGCAGTTTCCACAGGGCGGCTAACTATGGCTACACCTTC
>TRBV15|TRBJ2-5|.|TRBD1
CATTTPDRALETQYF
TGTGCCACCACCACCCCTGACAGGGCCCTGGAGACCCAGTACTTC
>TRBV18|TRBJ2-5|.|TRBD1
CASSLRTGAETQYF
TGTGCCAGCTCTCTCCGGACAGGGGCAGAGACCCAGTACTTC
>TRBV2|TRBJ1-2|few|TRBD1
CASSEDLDRVVNGYTF
TGTGCCAGCAGTGAAGACTTGGACAGGGTAGTTAATGGCTACACCTTC
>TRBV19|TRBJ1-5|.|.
CASTTVNSNQPQHF
TGTGCCAGTACCACAGTCAATAGCAATCAGCCCCAGCATTTT
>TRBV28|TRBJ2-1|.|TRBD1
CASSHRQGVSEQFF
TGTGCCAGCAGCCATAGACAGGGGGTAAGTGAGCAGTTCTTC
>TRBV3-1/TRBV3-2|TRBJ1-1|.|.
CASSLNPGQTEAFF
TGTGCCAGCAGCCTAAACCCGGGACAAACTGAAGCTTTCTTT
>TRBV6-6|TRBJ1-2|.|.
CASTGGSYGYTF
TGTGCCAGCACCGGCGGTAGCTATGGCTACACCTTC
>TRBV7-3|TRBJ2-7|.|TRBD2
CASSLGRGSSYEQYF
TGTGCCAGCAGCTTAGGCCGCGGGAGCTCCTACGAGCAGTACTTC
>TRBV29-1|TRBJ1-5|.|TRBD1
CSAKDRDQPQHF
TGCAGCGCTAAGGACAGGGACCAGCCCCAGCATTTT
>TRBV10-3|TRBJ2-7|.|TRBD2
CAISLTSGPAEQYF
TGTGCCATCAGCCTCACTAGCGGCCCGGCCGAGCAGTACTTC
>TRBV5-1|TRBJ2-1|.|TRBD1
CASSLGPGQGVEQFF
TGCGCCAGCAGCTTGGGCCCGGGACAGGGAGTTGAGCAGTTCTTC
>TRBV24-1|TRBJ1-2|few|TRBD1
CATSDPVGQGNYGYTF
TGTGCCACCAGTGATCCTGTAGGACAGGGAAACTATGGCTACACCTTC
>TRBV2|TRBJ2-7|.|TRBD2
CASSGTSGRYEQYF
TGTGCCAGCAGTGGGACTAGCGGGAGATACGAGCAGTACTTC
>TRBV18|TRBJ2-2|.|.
CASSPPGGSVGELFF
TGTGCCAGCTCACCACCGGGGGGAAGCGTCGGGGAGCTGTTTTTT
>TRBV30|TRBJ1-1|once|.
CAWSVASVTEAFF
TGTGCCTGGAGTGTTGCATCGGTCACTGAAGCTTTCTTT
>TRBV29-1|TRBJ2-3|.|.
CSASPDGDTQYF
TGCAGCGCCAGTCCCGACGGGGATACGCAGTATTTT
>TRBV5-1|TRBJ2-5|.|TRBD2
CASSLGGGPSQETQYF
TGCGCCAGCAGCTTGGGGGGGGGACCCTCACAAGAGACCCAGTACTTC
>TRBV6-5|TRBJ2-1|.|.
CASSQSGYNEQFF
TGTGCCAGCAGTCAAAGCGGGTACAATGAGCAGTTCTTC
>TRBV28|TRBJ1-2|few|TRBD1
CASTRDRGLDGYTF
TGTGCCAGCACCCGGGACAGGGGGCTGGATGGCTACACCTTC
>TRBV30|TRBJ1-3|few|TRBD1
CAVGPDRDTGVISGNTIYF
TGTGCGGTAGGGCCGGACAGGGACACGGGGGTGATCTCTGGAAACACCATATATTTT
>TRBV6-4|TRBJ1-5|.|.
CASSWTADSNQPQHF
TGTGCCAGCAGTTGGACAGCCGATAGCAATCAGCCCCAGCATTTT
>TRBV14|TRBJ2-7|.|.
CASSPWTGSSYEQYF
TGTGCCAGCAGCCCCTGGACTGGCAGCTCCTACGAGCAGTACTTC
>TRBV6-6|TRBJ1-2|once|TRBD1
CASSYSGQAPYGYTF
TGTGCCAGCAGTTACTCCGGACAGGCACCGTATGGCTACACCTTC
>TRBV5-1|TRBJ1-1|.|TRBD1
CASSPRGQGDTEAFF
TGCGCCAGCAGCCCGCGTGGACAGGGGGACACTGAAGCTTTCTTT
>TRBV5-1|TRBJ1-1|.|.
CASSPIPGSDEAFF
TGCGCCAGCAGCCCGATTCCGGGGTCGGATGAAGCTTTCTTT
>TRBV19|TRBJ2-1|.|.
CASSPLPGQTYNEQFF
TGTGCCAGTAGTCCGCTTCCCGGACAAACCTACAATGAGCAGTTCTTC
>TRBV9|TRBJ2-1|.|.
CASSVSGSDEQFF
TGTGCCAGCAGCGTATCAGGGTCGGATGAGCAGTTCTTC